One and the same sample provided the 23 T cell receptor beta chains below, sequenced in a study of blood T cell repertoires in COVID-19. Produced via immunoSEQ multiplex PCR; TCRdb's table is partial and in-frame only. The sample consists of about 310,000 clones, approximately 89% of them appearing once. The sample was PBMCs or T cells enriched from blood (not recorded which). The origin of the receptors is a woman aged 40 to 49 who had recovered from COVID-19.

This rearrangement joins TRBV9 to TRBJ1-4; TRBD1 agrees at 7 bases. J was trimmed by 5 bases and V by 0 bases; bases with no gene match: 4. Looked up from germline, CDR1 is SGDLS and CDR2 is YYNGEE. CDR3 length equals 15 residues. The CDR3 here is CASSVGTGENEKLFF. CDR3 sequence (DNA): TGTGCCAGCAGCGTAGGGACAGGAGAAAATGAAAAACTGTTTTTT.

The J gene is TRBJ2-2, the V gene TRBV9; D might be TRBD1 (6 bases). V was clipped by 4 bases and J by 4 bases, with 20 bases between them. The CDR3 runs 17 residues. CDR1 is SGDLS, CDR2 YYNGEE, per germline. CDR3 DNA sequence: TGTGCCAGCAGCCCAAGGGGGAAGGGGCAGGTCACCGGGGAGCTGTTTTTT. As protein: CASSPRGKGQVTGELFF.

The rearrangement uses TRBV19 and TRBJ1-2; 7 nucleotides match TRBD1. V lost 8 bases and J lost 0; bases outside the gene matches: 6. The CDR3 runs 14 residues. CDR1 LNHDA and CDR2 SQIVND come from the germline V gene (reference sequence). Here the CDR3 DNA reads TGTGCCAGTTCTTTCGGGACAGCTAACTATGGCTACACCTTC. Its translation: CASSFGTANYGYTF.

The V call is TRBV6-5, the J call TRBJ2-3, with 11 nucleotides matching TRBD2. The germline CDR1 and CDR2 sequences are MNHEY and SVGAGI. The CDR3 loop spans 16 amino acids. Trimming cost V 4 bases and J 0 bases; bases outside gene matches: 3. The CDR3 is CASSSRLAGSTDTQYF. CDR3 nucleotide sequence: TGTGCCAGCAGTTCCAGACTAGCGGGAAGCACAGATACGCAGTATTTT.

This clone appeared a few times. The J gene is TRBJ2-7, the V gene TRBV5-1; D perhaps matches TRBD1 (6 bases). This CDR3 has 12 amino acids. V was clipped by 4 bases and J by 3 bases, with 8 bases between them. The germline gives CDR1 SGHRS, CDR2 YFSETQ. In nucleotides, the CDR3 is TGCGCCAGCAGCCCGGACAGCTACGAGCAGTACTTC. Its translation is CASSPDSYEQYF. Full variable domain (rest looked up from reference TRBV5-1 and TRBJ2-7): KAGVTQTPRYLIKTRGQQVTLSCSPISGHRSVSWYQQTPGQGLQFLFEYFSETQRNKGNFPGRFSGRQFSNSRSEMNVSTLELGDSALYLCASSPDSYEQYFGPGTRLTVT.

This clone was seen just once. This rearrangement joins TRBV11-2 to TRBJ1-3; the match to TRBD1 covers 8 bases. With 8 bases clipped from V and 2 bases from J, the junction kept 2 bases outside the gene matches. The CDR3 spans 13 residues. Germline V gene lookup returns CDR1 SGHAT and CDR2 FQNNGV. CDR3 sequence: CASQQGAGNTIYF. The DNA for the CDR3 is TGTGCCAGCCAACAGGGGGCTGGAAACACCATATATTTT.

Details on this clone: One end of the junction does not line up with germline, which may come from a read error. J is TRBJ2-5 and V is TRBV7-7; 7 bases fit TRBD2. The CDR3 contains 15 residues. CDR1 is SSHAT, CDR2 FNYEAQ, per germline (reference sequence). The CDR3 DNA sequence: TGTGCTAGCAGCTTAGGGGCGGGAGCAAAGGAGACCCAGTACTTC. It encodes CASSLGAGAKETQYF.

The chain combines TRBV11-2 with TRBJ1-1; no firm D call. The V and J ends lost 0 bases and 4 bases respectively, with 12 bases between them. The CDR3 consists of 15 residues. The V gene's germline CDR1 is SGHAT and CDR2 FQNNGV. In nucleotides, the CDR3 is TGTGCCAGCAGCTTAGAGGGCTGGGTAGGCACTGAAGCTTTCTTT. Protein sequence: CASSLEGWVGTEAFF.

The V gene is TRBV28, the J gene TRBJ2-7, with 12 bases identical to TRBD1. V gave up 5 bases and J gave up 4 bases; unmatched junction bases: 6. From germline, CDR1 is MDHEN and CDR2 SYDVKM. The CDR3 has 15 amino acids. The CDR3 nucleotides read TGTGCCAGCAGTCTCCGGGACAGGGGGCAATACGAGCAGTACTTC. Translating it yields CASSLRDRGQYEQYF. Variable domain in full (rest from reference TRBV28 and TRBJ2-7): DVKVTQSSRYLVKRTGEKVFLECVQDMDHENMFWYRQDPGLGLRLIYFSYDVKMKEKGDIPEGYSVSREKKERFSLILESASTNQTSMYLCASSLRDRGQYEQYFGPGTRLTVT.

This sequence joins TRBV14 and TRBJ1-2, with D tentatively TRBD1 (5 bases). Germline lookup yields CDR1 SGHDN and CDR2 FVKESK. V lost 6 bases, J lost 7 bases, and 18 bases lay in between. The CDR3 is made up of 14 amino acids. CDR3 loop: CASSPHGGSFGYTF. The CDR3 DNA sequence: TGTGCCAGCAGTCCCCACGGGGGTTCTTTTGGCTACACCTTC.

This clone was detected a few times. V is TRBV7-2 and J is TRBJ2-2; possibly TRBD2 for D (6 bases). The CDR3 totals 14 residues. The germline V gene has CDR1 SGHTA and CDR2 FQGNSA. Deletions cut 2 bases from V and 4 bases from J, with 8 bases between. CDR3 DNA sequence: TGTGCCAGCAGCTTACCGGAGGGCACCGGGGAGCTGTTTTTT. It translates to CASSLPEGTGELFF.

The V gene is TRBV24-1, the J gene TRBJ1-5, with 9 bases that match TRBD1. Trimming removed 3 bases from V and 6 bases from J; junction bases left unmatched: 8. CDR1 is KGHDR and CDR2 is SFDVKD in the germline V gene. The CDR3 consists of 16 residues. CDR3 nucleotides: TGTGCCACCAGTGATGGTACAGGGGGCTGGAGTCAGCCCCAGCATTTT. It is translated as CATSDGTGGWSQPQHF.

This rearrangement joins TRBV12-2 to TRBJ1-1. TRBV12-2 represents a pseudogene. CDR3 length: 12 amino acids. CDR3 bases: TGTGCAAGTCGCTTAGAGGGATCGGGGGCTTTCTTT. Protein: CASRLEGSGAFF.

This chain uses TRBV19 with TRBJ2-1, with 10 bases matching TRBD1. The CDR3 is 15 amino acids. V lost 1 base and J lost 10; bases outside the gene matches: 7. Germline loops: CDR1 LNHDA, CDR2 SQIVND (reference sequence). This chain's CDR3 is CASSIGQGAHPEQFF. As DNA, the CDR3 is TGTGCCAGTAGTATAGGACAGGGGGCGCATCCCGAGCAGTTCTTC.

CDR3 in DNA: TGTGCCAGAAGCTTATCAGGGGTCGCCTTCTATGGCTACACCTTC. It yields the protein CARSLSGVAFYGYTF. The chain joins TRBV5-3 to TRBJ1-2, with a possible D match to TRBD1 (6 bases). TRBV5-3 is an open reading frame, and its role is uncertain. V lost 2 bases to trimming and J lost 4 bases, with 15 bases between them. CDR3 length: 15 residues.

The rearrangement joins TRBV10-3 to TRBJ2-1, with D possibly being TRBD2 (6 bases). Germline V gene data show CDR1 as ENHRY and CDR2 as SYGVKD. V dropped 5 bases and J dropped 7 bases, with 18 bases sitting between them. This CDR3 has 15 residues. The CDR3 is CAISSTSYAPNEQFF. The DNA for the CDR3 is TGTGCCATCAGTTCGACTAGTTACGCCCCTAATGAGCAGTTCTTC.

The rearrangement joins TRBV9 to TRBJ1-5; D is perhaps TRBD1 (5 bases). Per the germline V gene, CDR1 is SGDLS and CDR2 is YYNGEE. The V and J ends lost 0 bases and 4 bases respectively, with 11 bases between them. The CDR3 totals 15 residues. The CDR3 DNA follows: TGTGCCAGCAGCGTAGGGGCAGGGAGGAATCAGCCCCAGCATTTT. Encoded protein: CASSVGAGRNQPQHF.

The chain combines TRBV2 with TRBJ1-1, with D tentatively TRBD1 (5 bases). In germline, CDR1 is SNHLY, CDR2 FYNNEI. The CDR3 extends over 17 amino acids. Between the trimmed V and J ends, which lost 8 bases and 4 bases, there was a span of 26 bases. The CDR3 protein is CASLPQGVEFMGTEAFF. Written as DNA, the CDR3 is TGTGCCAGCCTCCCCCAGGGTGTAGAGTTTATGGGCACTGAAGCTTTCTTT.

The rearrangement uses TRBV28 and TRBJ1-6, with 9 bases lining up with TRBD1. The CDR3 has 15 amino acids. Trimming cost V 4 bases and J 9 bases; bases outside gene matches: 7. From germline, CDR1 is MDHEN and CDR2 SYDVKM. The CDR3 reads CASSSTGQGISPLHF. DNA for the CDR3: TGTGCCAGCAGTTCGACGGGACAGGGAATTTCACCCCTCCACTTT.

V usage is TRBV7-9 and J usage is TRBJ1-1, with 8 bases that match TRBD1. V lost 4 bases and J lost 7; bases outside the gene matches: 5. CDR3 size: 13 residues. CDR1 and CDR2 from the germline V gene are SEHNR and FQNEAQ (reference sequence). The CDR3, as DNA: TGTGCCAGCAGCTCCAGGGGGCAGTTTGAAGCTTTCTTT. It encodes CASSSRGQFEAFF. The full variable domain, completed using reference TRBV7-9 and TRBJ1-1, is DTGVSQNPRHKITKRGQNVTFRCDPISEHNRLYWYRQTLGQGPEFLTYFQNEAQLEKSRLLSDRFSAERPKGSFSTLEIQRTEQGDSAMYLCASSSRGQFEAFFGQGTRLTVV.

The CDR3 sequence: CATSKATSGVRETQYF. The CDR3, as DNA: TGTGCCACCAGCAAAGCAACTAGCGGGGTGAGAGAGACCCAGTACTTC. The chain carries TRBV15 and TRBJ2-5; 10 bases map to TRBD2. V gave up 4 bases and J gave up 4 bases; unmatched junction bases: 9. This CDR3 contains 16 residues. Germline values: CDR1 LNHNV, CDR2 YYDKDF (reference sequence).

The chain employs TRBV7-6 and TRBJ2-7; D gene unclear. V was clipped by 2 bases and J by 0 bases, with 14 bases between them. The CDR3 runs to 16 residues. The V gene's germline CDR1 is SGHVS and CDR2 FNYEAQ. The CDR3 loop reads CASSLNLPTSSYEQYF. DNA for the CDR3: TGTGCCAGCAGCTTAAACCTTCCCACGAGCTCCTACGAGCAGTACTTC.

The gene calls are TRBV4-3 and TRBJ1-2; perhaps TRBD1 as D (6 bases). Trimming took off 3 bases at V and 2 bases at J, with 16 bases between the two ends. CDR1 and CDR2 from the germline V gene are LGHNA and YSLEER. The CDR3 covers 16 residues. CDR3 nucleotide sequence: TGCGCCAGCAGCCAGACGCTAGGGGGACGAAACTATGGCTACACCTTC. It yields the protein CASSQTLGGRNYGYTF.